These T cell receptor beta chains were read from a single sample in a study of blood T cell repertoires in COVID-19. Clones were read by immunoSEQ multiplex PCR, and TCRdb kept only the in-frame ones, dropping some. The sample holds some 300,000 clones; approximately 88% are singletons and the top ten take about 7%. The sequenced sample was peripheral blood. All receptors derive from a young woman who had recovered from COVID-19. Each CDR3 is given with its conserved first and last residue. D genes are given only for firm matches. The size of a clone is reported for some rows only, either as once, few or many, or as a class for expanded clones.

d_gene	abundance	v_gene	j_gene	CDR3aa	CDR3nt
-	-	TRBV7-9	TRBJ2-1	CASSLFAGEQFF	TGTGCCAGCAGCTTATTTGCCGGGGAGCAGTTCTTC
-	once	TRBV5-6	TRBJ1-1	CASSFSNRAIEAFF	TGTGCCAGCAGCTTTTCTAACAGGGCCATTGAAGCTTTCTTT
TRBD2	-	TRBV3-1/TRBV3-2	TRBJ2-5	CASSQDWGRGETQYF	TGTGCCAGCAGCCAAGATTGGGGGAGGGGAGAGACCCAGTACTTC
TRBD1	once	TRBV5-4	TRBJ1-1	CASSPLGTAGDTEAFF	TGTGCCAGCAGCCCCCTAGGGACAGCCGGGGACACTGAAGCTTTCTTT
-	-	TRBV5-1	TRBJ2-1	CASSWGRVLNYNEQFF	TGCGCCAGCAGCTGGGGCAGGGTGTTGAATTATAATGAGCAGTTCTTC
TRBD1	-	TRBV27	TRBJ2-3	CASSTGQGRDTQYF	TGTGCCAGCAGTACGGGACAGGGAAGGGATACGCAGTATTTT
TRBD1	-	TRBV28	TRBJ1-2	CASTSGTGDGYTF	TGTGCCAGCACCTCCGGGACAGGCGATGGCTACACCTTC
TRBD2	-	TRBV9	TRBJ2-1	CASSVEGTRTNEQFF	TGTGCCAGCAGCGTAGAGGGGACTAGAACCAATGAGCAGTTCTTC
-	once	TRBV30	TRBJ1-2	CAWLSGDYYGYTF	TGTGCCTGGTTATCCGGTGACTACTATGGCTACACCTTC
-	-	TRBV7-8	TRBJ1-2	CASTFLDRDTYGYTF	TGTGCCAGCACCTTTCTGGACCGGGACACCTATGGCTACACCTTC
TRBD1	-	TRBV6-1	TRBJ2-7	CASSEPRGRAYEQYF	TGTGCCAGCAGTGAACCCAGGGGGCGTGCCTACGAGCAGTACTTC
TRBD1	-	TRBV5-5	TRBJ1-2	CASSLVAGGYGYTF	TGTGCCAGCAGCTTGGTGGCAGGGGGCTATGGCTACACCTTC
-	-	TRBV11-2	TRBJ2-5	CASSPSRTGEETQYF	TGTGCCAGCAGCCCCTCCAGGACGGGAGAAGAGACCCAGTACTTC